Each of the 25 T cell receptor beta chains below was sequenced from the same sample in a study of identical twins. MiXCR, run by TCRdb on the 5' RACE reads, gives a single entry per CDR3 protein. This sample has about 570,000 distinct CDR3 sequences, with just under 10% found just once. In addition, the sample was reused for a study of yellow fever vaccine responses in identical twins.

Material for sequencing was PBMCs. The receptors shown here come from a woman between 18 and 29 years old in good health.

The chain joins TRBV15 to TRBJ2-6; D unresolved. Looked up from germline, CDR1 is LNHNV and CDR2 is YYDKDF (reference sequence). Trimming took 0 bases from V and 2 from J, leaving 8 bases between them. The CDR3 runs 16 residues. CDR3 in DNA: TGTGCCACCAGCAGAGATCGGGCAGCTGGGGCCAACGTCCTGACTTTC. This translates into CATSRDRAAGANVLTF. Complete variable domain (other parts from reference TRBV15 and TRBJ2-6): DAMVIQNPRYQVTQFGKPVTLSCSQTLNHNVMYWYQQKSSQAPKLLFHYYDKDFNNEADTPDNFQSRRPNTSFCFLDIRSPGLGDTAMYLCATSRDRAAGANVLTFGAGSRLTVL.

This clonotype occurred a few times. This chain links TRBV29-1 with TRBJ2-1; D not resolved. Germline lookup yields CDR1 SQVTM and CDR2 ANQGSEA. The CDR3 extends over 12 amino acids. V gave up 7 bases and J gave up 6 bases, with 13 bases separating them. CDR3 amino acids: CSALVDPNEQFF. The CDR3 nucleotides are TGCAGCGCCTTAGTAGACCCCAATGAGCAGTTCTTC.

This rearrangement joins TRBV7-4 to TRBJ2-1; D may be TRBD1 or TRBD2 (6 bases each). The V gene's germline CDR1 is SGHVT and CDR2 SQSDAQ. Trimming shortened V by 6 bases and J by 8 bases, and 29 bases separated the two germline ends. The CDR3 length is 18 residues. CDR3 sequence reads: CASSPSPLGGYTPHEQFF. The CDR3 coding sequence is TGTGCCAGCAGTCCCAGTCCCCTCGGGGGCTACACCCCCCATGAGCAGTTCTTC.

This clonotype was recorded many times. The chain recombines TRBV27 with TRBJ1-1; tentatively, D is TRBD1 (6 bases). The CDR3 has 14 amino acids. Trimming removed 4 bases at V and 7 bases at J, with 16 bases between. Germline values: CDR1 MNHEY, CDR2 SMNVEV (reference sequence). This CDR3 reads CASSSLNRAFEAFF. CDR3 sequence (DNA): TGTGCCAGCAGTTCTTTAAACAGGGCGTTTGAAGCTTTCTTT.

This clonotype appeared a few times. The chain carries TRBV4-1 and TRBJ2-2, with D possibly TRBD2 on 5 matching bases. From germline, CDR1 is MGHRA and CDR2 YSYEKL. The ends were cut back, 9 bases at V and 2 bases at J, with 10 bases in the middle. This CDR3 region has 13 residues. The CDR3 loop reads CASAGVNTGELFF. The CDR3 bases are TGCGCCAGTGCCGGGGTAAACACCGGGGAGCTGTTTTTT.

As regards this clonotype: A much larger clone sits a single nucleotide away, making a read error possible. Because the CDR3 is missing its conserved closing phenylalanine or tryptophan, this is likely a read error. The chain recombines TRBV27 with TRBJ2-7; the D gene could be TRBD1 or TRBD2 (5 bases each). The CDR3 is 13 amino acids. V lost 2 bases, J lost 7 bases, and 12 bases lay in between. Germline loops: CDR1 MNHEY, CDR2 SMNVEV (reference sequence). CDR3 protein: CASSLGTSGEQYL. The CDR3 DNA reads TGTGCCAGCAGTTTAGGGACCTCGGGGGAGCAGTACCTC.

This clonotype turned up a few times. The J gene is TRBJ2-7, the V gene TRBV6-5, with 10 nucleotides matching TRBD2. The length of the CDR3 is 15 residues. With V trimmed by 2 bases and J by 9 bases, 10 bases remained unmatched. Germline V gene data show CDR1 as MNHEY and CDR2 as SVGAGI. CDR3 sequence reads: CASSYERGGRFGQYF. CDR3 nucleotide sequence: TGTGCCAGCAGTTACGAGCGGGGGGGCCGTTTCGGGCAGTACTTC.

There are a few counts of this clonotype. The chain uses TRBV4-3 and TRBJ2-2; D is ambiguous. With 0 bases removed from V and 0 bases from J, the gap between germline ends came to 11 bases. CDR1 is LGHNA and CDR2 is YSLEER in the germline V gene. This CDR3 contains 17 residues. The CDR3 sequence is CASSQDQHLSNTGELFF. The DNA of the CDR3 is TGCGCCAGCAGCCAAGACCAGCACCTATCGAACACCGGGGAGCTGTTTTTT.

The genes are TRBV7-2 and TRBJ2-7, with unresolved D. Per the germline V gene, CDR1 is SGHTA and CDR2 is FQGNSA. V dropped 3 bases and J dropped 6 bases, with 18 bases sitting between them. This CDR3 has 15 amino acids. CDR3: CASSFGRLGGSEQYF. In nucleotides, the CDR3 is TGTGCCAGCAGCTTTGGCCGGTTGGGTGGGTCCGAGCAGTACTTC.

This clonotype was recorded a few times. A clone one base away is much larger, so this may be a read error. The chain links TRBV20-1 to TRBJ2-1, with 9 bases aligning to TRBD2. This CDR3 has 15 amino acids. Germline CDR1 and CDR2: DFQATT and SNEGSKA (reference sequence). CDR3 loop: CCARRLAGPYNEQFF. For the CDR3, the DNA is TGCTGTGCTAGAAGGCTAGCGGGGCCTTACAATGAGCAGTTCTTC.

In its sample, this clonotype was seen a few times. The gene calls are TRBV5-1 and TRBJ2-5, with 7 bases identical to TRBD2. Germline lookup yields CDR1 SGHRS and CDR2 YFSETQ. After removal of 3 bases from V and 1 base from J, the junction contained 3 bases not matched to a gene. The CDR3 totals 14 residues. The CDR3 DNA reads as TGCGCCAGCAGCTCCACTAGCGCCCAAGAGACCCAGTACTTC. This encodes CASSSTSAQETQYF.

This chain joins TRBV5-1 and TRBJ2-5, with TRBD2 identical over 7 bases. The germline V gene encodes CDR1 SGHRS and CDR2 YFSETQ. Trimming at V came to 2 bases and at J to 4 bases, leaving 5 bases not matched to a gene. The CDR3 spans 14 residues. DNA for the CDR3: TGCGCCAGCAGCTTCTCAGCGGGACGAGAGACCCAGTACTTC. This translates into CASSFSAGRETQYF.

The V call is TRBV12-3 or TRBV12-4, the J call TRBJ2-1; a possible D gene is TRBD2 (6 bases). V was clipped by 5 bases and J by 2 bases, with 10 bases between them. The CDR3 sequence is 14 residues long. The CDR3 coding sequence is TGTGCCAGCAGTCGGCCTAGCGCCTACAATGAGCAGTTCTTC. As protein: CASSRPSAYNEQFF.

The J gene is TRBJ2-5, the V gene TRBV6-2 or TRBV6-3; D remains ambiguous. CDR1 and CDR2 from the germline V gene are MNHEY and SVGEGT. This CDR3 comprises 13 residues. V gave up 5 bases and J gave up 1 base, with 8 bases separating them. The DNA for the CDR3 is TGTGCCAGCAGTGAGAAGGCCCAAGAGACCCAGTACTTC. Translating gives CASSEKAQETQYF.

There are many counts of this clonotype. The DNA of the CDR3 is TGTGCCAGCAGCTTAGGGGCAGATCCCGGGGAGCTGTTTTTT. Its translation: CASSLGADPGELFF. The gene calls are TRBV7-9 and TRBJ2-2; no reliable D call. The CDR3 runs to 14 residues. The V and J ends lost 1 base and 6 bases respectively, with 9 bases between them. CDR1 is SEHNR, CDR2 FQNEAQ, per germline (reference sequence).

The gene calls are TRBV9 and TRBJ2-1; maybe TRBD1 (6 bases). The length of the CDR3 is 15 residues. V was clipped by 0 bases and J by 5 bases, with 12 bases between them. Per germline, CDR1 SGDLS and CDR2 YYNGEE. The CDR3 DNA is TGTGCCAGCAGCGTAGCTGGGGGCTGGAACAATGAGCAGTTCTTC. It encodes CASSVAGGWNNEQFF.

This clonotype was seen at least ten times. The rearrangement joins TRBV6-1 to TRBJ1-3; D unclear. Germline V gene lookup returns CDR1 MNHNS and CDR2 SASEGT. The CDR3 loop spans 15 amino acids. V was cut by 4 bases and J by 4 bases, with 14 bases left in between. CDR3 nucleotide sequence: TGTGCCAGCAGTGCCCGCTTGGATGCCGGAAACACCATATATTTT. It is translated as CASSARLDAGNTIYF.

This clonotype was detected a few times. This chain connects TRBV5-5 to TRBJ2-1, with a possible D match to TRBD1 (7 bases). The CDR3 covers 14 residues. V lost 1 base to trimming and J lost 10 bases, with 15 bases between them. The germline V gene has CDR1 SGHKS and CDR2 YYEKEE (reference sequence). CDR3 residues: CASSLLGGDSEQFF. The DNA of the CDR3 is TGTGCCAGCAGCTTGCTAGGCGGGGACAGCGAGCAGTTCTTC.

The chain uses TRBV5-1 and TRBJ2-3; D unresolved. The CDR3 length is 15 residues. V was cut by 0 bases and J by 0 bases, with 8 bases left in between. CDR1 and CDR2 (germline): SGHRS, YFSETQ. The CDR3 sequence is CASSLENGSTDTQYF. CDR3 nucleotide sequence: TGCGCCAGCAGCTTGGAAAACGGAAGCACAGATACGCAGTATTTT.

The chain is built from TRBV4-2 and TRBJ2-1; 7 positions agree with TRBD1. Germline CDR1 and CDR2: LGHNA and YNFKEQ. V shed 3 bases and J 0 bases; nucleotides not matched to a gene: 11. This CDR3 region has 18 residues. The CDR3 region has the DNA TGTGCCAGCAGCCAGGACATACAGGGGTCCCCCTCCTACAATGAGCAGTTCTTC. Its translation is CASSQDIQGSPSYNEQFF.

Here the CDR3 reads CASSRTGTPGYEQYF. As DNA, the CDR3 is TGTGCCAGCTCACGAACCGGGACACCTGGGTACGAGCAGTACTTC. The chain carries TRBV18 and TRBJ2-7; tentatively, D is TRBD1 (6 bases). The germline V gene encodes CDR1 KGHSH and CDR2 LQKENI. This CDR3 is 15 amino acids long. The V end was cut by 4 bases, the J end by 4 bases, with 17 bases between.

This clonotype has just a few counts. This chain joins TRBV20-1 and TRBJ2-3; D may be TRBD2 (6 bases). The V gene's germline CDR1 is DFQATT and CDR2 SNEGSKA (reference sequence). V shed 0 bases and J shed 3 bases, with 13 bases lying between them. This CDR3 has 15 residues. The CDR3 reads CSARDPTGATDTQYF. CDR3 nucleotides: TGCAGTGCTAGAGATCCCACGGGAGCGACAGATACGCAGTATTTT.

Only a few counts were recorded for this clonotype. The genes are TRBV7-2 and TRBJ2-3; D remains unclear. Germline CDR1 is SGHTA and CDR2 is FQGNSA. This CDR3 is 14 amino acids long. Trimming pared 1 base from V and 8 bases from J, leaving 13 bases between. Written as DNA, the CDR3 is TGTGCCAGCAGCTTAGTTGGCACCCTAGGTACGCAGTATTTT. This gives the protein CASSLVGTLGTQYF.

Only a few counts were recorded for this clonotype. This chain joins TRBV20-1 and TRBJ2-6; 9 nucleotides align to TRBD1. The V gene end was trimmed by 4 bases and the J gene end by 0 bases; junction bases not matched to a gene: 4. Germline CDR1 reads DFQATT; CDR2 reads SNEGSKA (reference sequence). CDR3 size: 16 residues. The CDR3 region is CSAKGQGSSGANVLTF. As DNA, the CDR3 is TGCAGTGCTAAGGGACAGGGTTCCTCTGGGGCCAACGTCCTGACTTTC.

This clonotype showed up many times. The chain carries TRBV28 and TRBJ2-5; the D gene could be TRBD1 or TRBD2 (5 bases each). This CDR3 spans 13 amino acids. CDR1 is MDHEN and CDR2 is SYDVKM in the germline V gene. V was trimmed by 10 bases and J by 5 bases, leaving 17 bases between them. The CDR3 nucleotides read TGTGCCATCCAGGAGAGGGGATTCGAGACCCAGTACTTC. This encodes CAIQERGFETQYF.